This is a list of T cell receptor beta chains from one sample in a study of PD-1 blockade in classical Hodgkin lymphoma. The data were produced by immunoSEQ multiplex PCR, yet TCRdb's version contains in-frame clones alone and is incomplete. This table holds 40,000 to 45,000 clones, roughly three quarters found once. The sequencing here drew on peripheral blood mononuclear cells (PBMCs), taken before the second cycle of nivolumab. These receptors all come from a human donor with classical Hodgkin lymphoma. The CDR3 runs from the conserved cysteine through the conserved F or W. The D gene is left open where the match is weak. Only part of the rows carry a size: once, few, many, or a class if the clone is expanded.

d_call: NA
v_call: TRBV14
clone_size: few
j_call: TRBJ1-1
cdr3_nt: TGTGCCAGCAGCCAAGTCCGAGGTGGCACTGAAGCTTTCTTT
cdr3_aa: CASSQVRGGTEAFF

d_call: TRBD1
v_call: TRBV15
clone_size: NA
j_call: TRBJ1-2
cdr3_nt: TGTGCCACCAGCTCTCGGACAGGGGGCTACTCAGGTGGCTACACCTTC
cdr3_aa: CATSSRTGGYSGGYTF

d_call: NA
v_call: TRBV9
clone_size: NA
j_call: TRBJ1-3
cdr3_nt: TGTGCCAGCAGCGTGGACACCAGCTCTGGAAACACCATATATTTT
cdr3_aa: CASSVDTSSGNTIYF

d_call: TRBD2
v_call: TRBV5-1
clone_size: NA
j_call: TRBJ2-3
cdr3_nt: TGCGCCAGCAGCTTGAACTTGCGGGGGGCCTTCACAGATACGCAGTATTTT
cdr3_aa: CASSLNLRGAFTDTQYF

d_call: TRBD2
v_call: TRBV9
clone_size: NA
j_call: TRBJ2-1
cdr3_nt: TGTGCCAGCAGCCTCCGGACTAGCGGGATCTATTCCAATGAGCAGTTCTTC
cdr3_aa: CASSLRTSGIYSNEQFF

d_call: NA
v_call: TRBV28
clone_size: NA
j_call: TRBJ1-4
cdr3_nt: TGTGCCAGCAGTTTAGGGGGCCCTAATGAAAAACTGTTTTTT
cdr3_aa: CASSLGGPNEKLFF

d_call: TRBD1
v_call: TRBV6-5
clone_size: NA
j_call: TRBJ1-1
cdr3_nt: TGTGCCAGCAGATGGACAGGGAGGAAAACTGAAGCTTTCTTT
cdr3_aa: CASRWTGRKTEAFF

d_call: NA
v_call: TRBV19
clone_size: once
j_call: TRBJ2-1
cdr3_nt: TGTGCCAGTAGTATAGGGGAAAGCTCCTACAATGAGCAGTTCTTC
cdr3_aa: CASSIGESSYNEQFF

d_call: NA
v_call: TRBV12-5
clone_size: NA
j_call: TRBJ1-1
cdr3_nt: TGTGCTAGTGGTTTGGGCAAATACACTGAAGCTTTCTTT
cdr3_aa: CASGLGKYTEAFF

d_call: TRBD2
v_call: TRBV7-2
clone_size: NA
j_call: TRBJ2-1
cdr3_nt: TGTGCCAGCAGCTTACATAGACTAGCGGGCCAGGATGAGCAGTTCTTC
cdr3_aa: CASSLHRLAGQDEQFF

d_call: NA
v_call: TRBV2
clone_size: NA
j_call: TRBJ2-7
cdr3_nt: TGTGCCAGCAGTGCCGGGCCCTACGAGCAGTACTTC
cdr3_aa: CASSAGPYEQYF

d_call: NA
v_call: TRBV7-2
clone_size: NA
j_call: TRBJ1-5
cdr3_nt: TGTGCCAGCAGCTTGACGGATTATCAGCCCCAGCATTTT
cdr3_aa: CASSLTDYQPQHF

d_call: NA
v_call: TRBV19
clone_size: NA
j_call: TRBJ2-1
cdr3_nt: TGTGCCAGTAGTAGAAACAACAATGAGCAGTTCTTC
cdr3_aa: CASSRNNNEQFF

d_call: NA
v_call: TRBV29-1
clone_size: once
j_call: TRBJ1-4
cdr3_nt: TGCAGCGTTGATCAGGGCGTTAATGAAAAACTGTTTTTT
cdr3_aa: CSVDQGVNEKLFF

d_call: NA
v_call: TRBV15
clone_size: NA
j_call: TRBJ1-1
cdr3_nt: TGTGCCACCAGCAGAGATTATGGGCCGGGCACTGAAGCTTTCTTT
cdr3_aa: CATSRDYGPGTEAFF

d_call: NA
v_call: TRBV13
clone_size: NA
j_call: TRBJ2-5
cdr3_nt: TGTGCCAGCAGCCCCCCGACAGAACAAGAGACCCAGTACTTC
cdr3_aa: CASSPPTEQETQYF

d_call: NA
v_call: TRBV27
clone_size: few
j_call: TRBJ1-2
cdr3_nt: TGTGCCAGCAGTTCTGACGGTAACTATGGCTACACCTTC
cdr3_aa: CASSSDGNYGYTF

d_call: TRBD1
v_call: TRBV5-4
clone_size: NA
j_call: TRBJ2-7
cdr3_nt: TGTGCCAGCAGCCCCCCAGGGACAGGGGCGTTCCACGAGCAGTACTTC
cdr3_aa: CASSPPGTGAFHEQYF

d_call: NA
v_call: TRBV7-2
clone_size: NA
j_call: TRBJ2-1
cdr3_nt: TGTGCCAGCAGGTCTCCGTTGGGGCAGTTCTTC
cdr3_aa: CASRSPLGQFF

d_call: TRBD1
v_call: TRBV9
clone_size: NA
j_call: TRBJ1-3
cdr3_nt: TGTGCCAGCAGCGTAGGGTCCGGACAGGTGGGAAACACCATATATTTT
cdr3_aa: CASSVGSGQVGNTIYF

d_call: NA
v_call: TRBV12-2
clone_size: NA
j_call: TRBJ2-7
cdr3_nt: TGTGCAAGTCGCATCGAGGGGGGTAGCGAGCAGTACTTC
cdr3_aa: CASRIEGGSEQYF

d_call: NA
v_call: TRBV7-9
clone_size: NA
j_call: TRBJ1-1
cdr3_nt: TGTGCCAGCAGCTATTCATCCACTGAAGCTTTCTTT
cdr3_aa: CASSYSSTEAFF

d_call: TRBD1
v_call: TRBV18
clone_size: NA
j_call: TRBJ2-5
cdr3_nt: TGTGCCAGCTCCCCTTCGGGACAGCCCCAAGAGACCCAGTACTTC
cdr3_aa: CASSPSGQPQETQYF

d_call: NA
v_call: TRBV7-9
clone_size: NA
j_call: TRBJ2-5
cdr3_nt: TGTGCCAGCCTAGCGAACCAAGAGACCCAGTACTTC
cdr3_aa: CASLANQETQYF

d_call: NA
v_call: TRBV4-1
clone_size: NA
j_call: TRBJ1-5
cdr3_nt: TGCGCCAGCAGCCAAGATAGTACAGGGCCCCAGCATTTT
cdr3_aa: CASSQDSTGPQHF

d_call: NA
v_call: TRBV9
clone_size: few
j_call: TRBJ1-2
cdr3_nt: TGTGCCAGCCTAGCCGGAGGGGGTCTCACCTTC
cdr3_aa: CASLAGGGLTF

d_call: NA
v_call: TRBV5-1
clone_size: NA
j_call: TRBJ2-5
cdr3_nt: TGCGCCAGCAGCGTACCCGGGACTGGCTTGGAGACCCAGTACTTC
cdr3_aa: CASSVPGTGLETQYF

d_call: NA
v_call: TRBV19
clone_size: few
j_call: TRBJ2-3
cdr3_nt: TGTGCCAGTAGTACAGGGGCGTGGACAGATACGCAGTATTTT
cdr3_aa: CASSTGAWTDTQYF

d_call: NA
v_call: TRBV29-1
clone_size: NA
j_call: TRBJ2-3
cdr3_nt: TGCAGCGTTGAAGATCCCGAGGGAGGCACAGATACGCAGTATTTT
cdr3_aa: CSVEDPEGGTDTQYF

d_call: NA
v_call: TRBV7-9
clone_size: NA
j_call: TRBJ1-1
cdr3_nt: TGTGCCAGCAGCCCGTGGGGTAACGGGAACACTGAAGCTTTCTTT
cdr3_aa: CASSPWGNGNTEAFF

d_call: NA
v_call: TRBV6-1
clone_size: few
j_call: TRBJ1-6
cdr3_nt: TGTGCCAGCAGTGAAGCGTCACAGGTTTATAATTCACCCCTCCACTTT
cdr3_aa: CASSEASQVYNSPLHF

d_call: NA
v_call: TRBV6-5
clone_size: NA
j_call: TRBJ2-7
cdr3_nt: TGTGCCAGCCCGGGCCTGTTATCCTACGAGCAGTGCTTC
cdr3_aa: CASPGLLSYEQCF

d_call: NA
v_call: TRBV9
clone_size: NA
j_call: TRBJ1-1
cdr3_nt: TGTGCCAGCAGCGCTGACAACACTGAAGCTTTCTTT
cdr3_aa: CASSADNTEAFF

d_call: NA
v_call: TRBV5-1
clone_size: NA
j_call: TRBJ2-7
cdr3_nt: TGCGCCAGCAGCTTGGCCGGGGTCTACGAGCAGTACTTC
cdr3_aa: CASSLAGVYEQYF

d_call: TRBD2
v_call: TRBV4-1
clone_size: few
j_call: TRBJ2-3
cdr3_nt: TGCGCCAGCAGCCAAGATTCGGCGGGAGGGCCGAGTTTGCTCCACACGCAGTATTTT
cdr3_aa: CASSQDSAGGPSLLHTQYF

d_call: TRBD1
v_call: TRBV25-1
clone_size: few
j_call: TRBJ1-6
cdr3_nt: TGTGCCAGCAACCCCCTAGACAGGGCCAATTCACCCCTCCACTTT
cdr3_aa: CASNPLDRANSPLHF

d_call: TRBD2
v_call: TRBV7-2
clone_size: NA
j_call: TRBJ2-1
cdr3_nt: TGTGCCAGCAGCCCCATAGCGGGGGGAACCCACAATGAGCAGTTCTTC
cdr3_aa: CASSPIAGGTHNEQFF

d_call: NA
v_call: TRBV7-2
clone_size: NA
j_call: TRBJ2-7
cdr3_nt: TGTGCCAGCAGCTTAACCTTTACCGGGACACTTACAACCTACGAGCAATACTTC
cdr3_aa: CASSLTFTGTLTTYEQYF

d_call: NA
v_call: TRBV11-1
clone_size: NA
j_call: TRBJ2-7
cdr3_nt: TGTGCCAGCAGCTTATATAATTCAGTTGGGTCCTACGAGCAGTACTTC
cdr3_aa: CASSLYNSVGSYEQYF

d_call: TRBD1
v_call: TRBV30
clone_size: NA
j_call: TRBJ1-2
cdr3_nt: TGTGCCATAGATGAACCGGGACAGGGGGCCCGAGACACCTTC
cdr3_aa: CAIDEPGQGARDTF

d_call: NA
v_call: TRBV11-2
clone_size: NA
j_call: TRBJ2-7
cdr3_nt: TGTGCCAGCAGCCCCAGGACGGTTTACGAGCAGTACTTC
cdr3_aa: CASSPRTVYEQYF

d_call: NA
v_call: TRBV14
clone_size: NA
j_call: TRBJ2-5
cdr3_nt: TGTGCCAGCAGCCAAGACTGGTCGGGAATGGAGACCCAGTACTTC
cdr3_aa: CASSQDWSGMETQYF

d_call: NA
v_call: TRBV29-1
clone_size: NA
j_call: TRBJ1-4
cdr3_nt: TGCAGCGTTGAGTTGGGGTCGGGGGAAAAACTGTTTTTT
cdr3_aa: CSVELGSGEKLFF

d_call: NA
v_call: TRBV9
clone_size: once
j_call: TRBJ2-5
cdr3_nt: TGTGCCAGCAGCCCTAGGGCGGGGGAGACCCAGTACTTC
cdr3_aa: CASSPRAGETQYF

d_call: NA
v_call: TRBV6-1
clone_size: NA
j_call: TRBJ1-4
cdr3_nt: TGTGCCAGCAGTGTGGTGATAGGGGGGTCGAATGAAAAACTGTTTTTT
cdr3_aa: CASSVVIGGSNEKLFF

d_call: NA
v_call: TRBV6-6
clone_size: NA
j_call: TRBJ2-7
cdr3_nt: TGTGCCAGCAGCCCACACGACGGCGATTACTACGAGCAGTACTTC
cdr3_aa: CASSPHDGDYYEQYF

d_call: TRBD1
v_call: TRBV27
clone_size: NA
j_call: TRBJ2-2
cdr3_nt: TGTGCCAGCAGCCGGACAGGGGACACCGGGGAGCTGTTTTTT
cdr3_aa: CASSRTGDTGELFF

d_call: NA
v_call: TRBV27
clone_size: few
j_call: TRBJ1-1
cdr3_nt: TGTGCCAGCACGGGAGGAGGTACTGAAGCTTTCTTT
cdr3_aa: CASTGGGTEAFF

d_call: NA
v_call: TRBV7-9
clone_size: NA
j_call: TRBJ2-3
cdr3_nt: TGTGCCAGCAGCTTAATAGGTTCATCAGGGGCGGCAGATACGCAGTATTTT
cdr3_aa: CASSLIGSSGAADTQYF

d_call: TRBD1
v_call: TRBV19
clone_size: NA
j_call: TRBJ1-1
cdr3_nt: TGTGCCAGTAGTATCCGACAGGGGGCGAAAGGCACTGAAGCTTTCTTT
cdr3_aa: CASSIRQGAKGTEAFF

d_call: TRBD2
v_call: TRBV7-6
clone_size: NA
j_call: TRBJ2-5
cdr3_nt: TGTGCCAGCAGAAGTGGACTAGCGGGGACACTTCAAGAGACCCAGTACTTC
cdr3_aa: CASRSGLAGTLQETQYF

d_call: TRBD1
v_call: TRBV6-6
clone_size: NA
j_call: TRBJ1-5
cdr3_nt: TGTGCCAGCAGTCAGGGACAGGGGAAAAGTCAGCATTTT
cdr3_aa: CASSQGQGKSQHF

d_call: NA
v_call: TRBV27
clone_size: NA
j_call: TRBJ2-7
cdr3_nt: TGTGCCAGCAGAGGAAACTACGAGCAGTACTTC
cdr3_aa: CASRGNYEQYF

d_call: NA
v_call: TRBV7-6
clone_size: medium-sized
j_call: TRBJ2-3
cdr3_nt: TGTGCCAGCAGCTTAGAAGTCAAACGCACAGATACGCAGTATTTT
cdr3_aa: CASSLEVKRTDTQYF